A single sample gave rise to the 17 T cell receptor beta chains below, sequenced in a study of blood T cell repertoires in COVID-19. This table comes from immunoSEQ multiplex PCR, and its TCRdb copy is limited to in-frame clones, with some not included. The table has 310,000 or so clones, approximately 89% seen once. Input material: PBMCs or T cells enriched from blood (not recorded which). The receptor source for this set is a woman aged 40-49 years who had recovered from COVID-19.

CDR3 sequence reads: CASSPSGTGNSPLHF. DNA of the CDR3: TGCGCCAGCAGTCCCTCCGGGACAGGGAATTCACCCCTCCACTTT. This chain uses TRBV5-1 with TRBJ1-6, with 9 bases fitting TRBD1. The CDR3 is 15 amino acids. Germline CDR1 SGHRS, CDR2 YFSETQ. The ends lost 5 bases at V and 7 bases at J; junction bases unmatched: 7.

The V and J genes are TRBV7-2 and TRBJ2-7; 9 bases line up with TRBD1. The CDR3 is 15 amino acids. Germline V gene sequence: CDR1 SGHTA, CDR2 FQGNSA. V dropped 9 bases and J dropped 3; count of bases not matched to a gene: 12. The chain's CDR3 is CASQNRQGGLYEQYF. The DNA of the CDR3 is TGTGCCAGTCAGAATAGACAGGGGGGCCTCTACGAGCAGTACTTC.

This chain joins TRBV11-3 and TRBJ2-7, with D possibly TRBD1 on 5 matching bases. The ends were cut back, 6 bases at V and 4 bases at J, with 10 bases in the middle. Looked up from germline, CDR1 is SGHNT and CDR2 is YENEEA. This CDR3 is 12 amino acids long. CDR3 sequence (DNA): TGTGCCAGCAGTAAAGGGGATTACGAGCAGTACTTC. This encodes CASSKGDYEQYF.

This chain connects TRBV27 to TRBJ1-2; D is ambiguous. The germline gives CDR1 MNHEY, CDR2 SMNVEV (reference sequence). The CDR3 runs 16 residues. The V and J ends lost 5 bases and 1 base respectively, with 17 bases between them. The DNA of the CDR3 is TGTGCCAGCAGTGCATTCAGCGGACGGGATAACTATGGCTACACCTTC. Its translation: CASSAFSGRDNYGYTF.

The chain has TRBV4-3 and TRBJ2-7; TRBD2 might be the D (6 bases). CDR1 is LGHNA, CDR2 YSLEER, per germline. CDR3 length: 16 amino acids. Trimming took 0 bases from V and 6 from J, leaving 18 bases between them. The CDR3 nucleotides are TGCGCCAGCAGCCAAGACGGAGGGCAGGGAACCGGCGAGCAGTACTTC. Translated, it gives CASSQDGGQGTGEQYF.

J is TRBJ2-2 and V is TRBV6-2 or TRBV6-3; no clear D. The V gene's germline CDR1 is MNHEY and CDR2 SVGEGT. Trimming left V 6 bases short and J 7 bases short, with 18 bases between. This CDR3 contains 15 residues. The CDR3 DNA follows: TGTGCCAGCAGCCCAACGTCGGGTTTTATCGGGGAGCTGTTTTTT. Translating it yields CASSPTSGFIGELFF.

The chain combines TRBV18 with TRBJ1-2, with D perhaps matching TRBD1 (5 bases). Germline-derived CDR1 and CDR2 are KGHSH and LQKENI. The V end was cut by 3 bases, the J end by 4 bases, with 12 bases between. The CDR3 spans 14 residues. CDR3 sequence (DNA): TGTGCCAGCTCACCTTCAGGGCTGGGCTATGGCTACACCTTC. Translation: CASSPSGLGYGYTF.

The V gene is TRBV7-3, the J gene TRBJ2-1; D possibly corresponds to TRBD1 (6 bases). Trimming pared 3 bases from V and 6 bases from J, leaving 12 bases between. This CDR3 is built from 14 residues. Germline CDR1 SGHTA, CDR2 FQGTGA. Here the CDR3 DNA reads TGTGCCAGCAGCTTGAGGACAGCCTTCAATGAGCAGTTCTTC. It specifies CASSLRTAFNEQFF.

V usage is TRBV27 and J usage is TRBJ1-1; D might be TRBD1 (6 bases). CDR3 length equals 13 residues. Germline CDR1 and CDR2: MNHEY and SMNVEV (reference sequence). Trimming left V 6 bases short and J 5 bases short, with 13 bases between. CDR3 sequence (DNA): TGTGCCAGCAGGCAACAGGGTAGGACTGAAGCTTTCTTT. Protein product: CASRQQGRTEAFF.

The V and J genes are TRBV2 and TRBJ2-2; 14 bases line up with TRBD2. The length of the CDR3 is 17 residues. Trimming took 8 bases from V and 2 from J; bases not matched to a gene: 7. Germline V gene data show CDR1 as SNHLY and CDR2 as FYNNEI. The CDR3: CASGRTSGRLNTGELFF. For the CDR3, the DNA is TGTGCCAGCGGCCGGACTAGCGGGAGGCTCAACACCGGGGAGCTGTTTTTT. Looking up the rest from reference TRBV2 and TRBJ2-2 gives the full variable domain: EPEVTQTPSHQVTQMGQEVILRCVPISNHLYFYWYRQILGQKVEFLVSFYNNEISEKSEIFDDQFSVERPDGSNFTLKIRSTKLEDSAMYFCASGRTSGRLNTGELFFGEGSRLTVL.

V usage is TRBV7-2 and J usage is TRBJ2-4, with 8 nucleotides matching TRBD2. CDR1 SGHTA and CDR2 FQGNSA come from the germline V gene. The CDR3 has 16 residues. V lost 7 bases to trimming and J lost 1 base; unmatched junction nucleotides: 9. The CDR3 spells CASTGGGGPAKNIQYF. DNA of the CDR3: TGTGCCAGCACCGGGGGCGGGGGGCCCGCCAAAAACATTCAGTACTTC.

This clone was recorded only once. This chain connects TRBV19 to TRBJ2-7; 10 positions agree with TRBD2. J gave up 2 bases and V 7 bases, and 5 bases lay outside the gene matches. CDR3 length equals 14 residues. Germline V lookup: CDR1 LNHDA, CDR2 SQIVND (reference sequence). CDR3 amino acids: CASTQAGGPYEQYF. As DNA, the CDR3 is TGTGCCAGTACCCAAGCGGGGGGGCCCTACGAGCAGTACTTC.

This sequence joins TRBV6-5 and TRBJ2-7, with D tentatively TRBD1 (5 bases). From germline, CDR1 is MNHEY and CDR2 SVGAGI. CDR3 length equals 15 residues. Trimming took off 5 bases at V and 2 bases at J, with 16 bases between the two ends. CDR3 sequence (DNA): TGTGCCAGCAGTCAAAGACAGCTCACTCCCTACGAGCAGTACTTC. Its protein is CASSQRQLTPYEQYF.

The chain joins TRBV5-1 to TRBJ1-1; 8 bases map to TRBD1. The CDR3 length is 14 residues. Germline CDR1 reads SGHRS; CDR2 reads YFSETQ. Unmatched junction bases numbered 7, after V lost 4 bases and J lost 5 bases. Written as DNA, the CDR3 is TGCGCCAGCAGCACTAGACAGGGGAGAACTGAAGCTTTCTTT. This encodes CASSTRQGRTEAFF.

The chain combines TRBV10-3 with TRBJ1-2, with TRBD1 matching over 8 bases. The germline CDR1 and CDR2 sequences are ENHRY and SYGVKD. The CDR3 is made up of 16 amino acids. The J segment lost 1 base and the V segment lost 0 bases, leaving 4 bases of the junction unmatched. Written as DNA, the CDR3 is TGTGCCATCAGTGAGTCTCGGACAGGGAGTAACTATGGCTACACCTTC. It yields the protein CAISESRTGSNYGYTF.

The V and J genes are TRBV19 and TRBJ2-2; 7 nucleotides agree with TRBD1. The ends lost 6 bases at V and 0 bases at J; junction bases unmatched: 19. The CDR3 runs 20 residues. Looked up from germline, CDR1 is LNHDA and CDR2 is SQIVND (reference sequence). For the CDR3, the DNA is TGTGCCAGTAGGCGTTTTCCGGGACAGCAAACAGACGCGAACACCGGGGAGCTGTTTTTT. Encoded protein: CASRRFPGQQTDANTGELFF.

The chain combines TRBV27 with TRBJ2-5; 8 bases line up with TRBD1. The CDR3 has 14 residues. Germline values: CDR1 MNHEY, CDR2 SMNVEV (reference sequence). Losses at the gene ends were 3 bases for V and 4 bases for J; bases not matched to a gene: 4. CDR3 amino acids: CASSFWQGAETQYF. For the CDR3, the DNA is TGTGCCAGCAGTTTTTGGCAGGGGGCAGAGACCCAGTACTTC.